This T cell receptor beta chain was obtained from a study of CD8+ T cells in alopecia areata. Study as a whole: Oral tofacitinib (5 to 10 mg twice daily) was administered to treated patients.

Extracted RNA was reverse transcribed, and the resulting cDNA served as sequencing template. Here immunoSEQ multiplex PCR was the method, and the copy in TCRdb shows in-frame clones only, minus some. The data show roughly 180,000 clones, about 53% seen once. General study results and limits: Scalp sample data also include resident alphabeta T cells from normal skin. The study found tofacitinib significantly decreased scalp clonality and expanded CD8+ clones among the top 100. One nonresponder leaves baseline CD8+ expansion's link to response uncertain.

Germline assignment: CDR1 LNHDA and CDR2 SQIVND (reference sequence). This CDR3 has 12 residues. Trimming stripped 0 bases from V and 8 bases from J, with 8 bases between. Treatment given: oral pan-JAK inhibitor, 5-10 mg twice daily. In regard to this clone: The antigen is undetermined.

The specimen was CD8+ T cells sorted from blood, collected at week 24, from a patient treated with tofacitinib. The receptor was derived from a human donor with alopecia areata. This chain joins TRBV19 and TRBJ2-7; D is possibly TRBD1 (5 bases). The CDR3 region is CASSIDRQKQYF. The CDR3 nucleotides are TGTGCCAGTAGTATAGATCGACAGAAGCAGTACTTC.